These 22 T cell receptor beta chains came from one sample sequenced in a study of blood T cell repertoires in COVID-19. TCRdb's table, derived via immunoSEQ multiplex PCR, lists solely in-frame clones and lacks some. The sample carries approximately 38,000 clones, about 85% recorded once. The sequenced sample consisted of peripheral blood. These TCRs come from a man in his 60s with COVID-19, enrolled during active disease.

In its sample, this clone was seen once. The chain employs TRBV7-7 and TRBJ1-2; TRBD1 matches 8 bases. Germline trimming cut 5 bases from V and 7 bases from J; bases unmatched to any gene: 18. CDR3 size: 17 residues. Germline V gene lookup returns CDR1 SSHAT and CDR2 FNYEAQ (reference sequence). In nucleotides, the CDR3 is TGTGCCAGCAGCCGATTCGAATTGACAGGGGATTCGGGTGGCTACACCTTC. It translates to CASSRFELTGDSGGYTF.

The chain is built from TRBV3-1 (or the pseudogene TRBV3-2) and TRBJ1-5, with 7 bases identical to TRBD1. V shed 0 bases, J shed 6 bases, and the junction held 2 bases outside the gene matches. This CDR3 has 14 residues. Per the germline V gene, CDR1 is LGHDT and CDR2 is YNNKEL (reference sequence). CDR3 nucleotide sequence: TGTGCCAGCAGCCAAGAAAACAGGGGTCAGCCCCAGCATTTT. Translating gives CASSQENRGQPQHF.

This chain connects TRBV2 to TRBJ2-7; 11 nucleotides match TRBD2. The V segment lost 1 base and the J segment 6 bases; nucleotides outside the gene matches: 5. Per germline, CDR1 SNHLY and CDR2 FYNNEI. This CDR3 is 15 amino acids long. CDR3 nucleotide sequence: TGTGCCAGCAGTGAAGGGGTAGCGGGAGGGTCCGAGCAGTACTTC. This sequence encodes CASSEGVAGGSEQYF.

The chain combines TRBV6-1 with TRBJ2-5; 12 bases agree with TRBD1. Germline CDR1 and CDR2: MNHNS and SASEGT. The CDR3 totals 17 residues. V gave up 1 base and J gave up 9 bases; unmatched junction bases: 12. The CDR3 region is CASSEVGDRGPQRAQYF. The CDR3 region has the DNA TGTGCCAGCAGTGAAGTCGGGGACAGGGGGCCCCAGAGGGCCCAGTACTTC.

The chain uses TRBV20-1 and TRBJ1-5, with D hard to call. In germline, CDR1 is DFQATT, CDR2 SNEGSKA (reference sequence). This CDR3 comprises 16 residues. V lost 3 bases and J 0 bases, leaving 15 bases between the germline ends. CDR3 amino acids: CSASPGGQYSNQPQHF. CDR3 nucleotides: TGCAGTGCTAGTCCGGGAGGGCAGTATAGCAATCAGCCCCAGCATTTT.

This clone was seen once. The chain is built from TRBV28 and TRBJ2-1; either TRBD1 or TRBD2 may fit D (6 bases each). The V end was cut by 4 bases, the J end by 9 bases, with 22 bases between. Germline lookup yields CDR1 MDHEN and CDR2 SYDVKM. The CDR3 totals 16 residues. The CDR3 DNA sequence: TGTGCCAGCAGTTCATGGGGGGCTACAATTGGTGGTGAGCAGTTCTTC. Translation: CASSSWGATIGGEQFF.

This chain uses TRBV5-4 with TRBJ2-3; 11 nucleotides match TRBD2. The length of the CDR3 is 16 residues. Germline trimming cut 4 bases from V and 1 base from J; bases unmatched to any gene: 5. CDR1 and CDR2 from the germline V gene are SGHNT and YYREEE (reference sequence). The CDR3 nucleotides are TGTGCCAGCAGCGGGGGACTAGCGGCGGGCACAGATACGCAGTATTTT. Its protein is CASSGGLAAGTDTQYF.

This chain links TRBV2 with TRBJ2-7; 11 bases agree with TRBD2. CDR3 size: 15 residues. Germline V gene lookup returns CDR1 SNHLY and CDR2 FYNNEI. V lost 4 bases and J lost 2; bases outside the gene matches: 4. CDR3 bases: TGTGCCAGCAGTGTCGGGACTAGCGGTACCTACGAGCAGTACTTC. It specifies CASSVGTSGTYEQYF.

The rearrangement joins TRBV4-2 to TRBJ2-7; possibly TRBD1 for D (5 bases). CDR1 and CDR2 from the germline V gene are LGHNA and YNFKEQ. The CDR3 is 15 amino acids. Trimming removed 0 bases from V and 4 bases from J, with 13 bases in between. CDR3 amino acids: CASSQDRRGAYEQYF. CDR3 nucleotides: TGTGCCAGCAGCCAAGATCGAAGGGGCGCGTACGAGCAGTACTTC.

The chain is built from TRBV30 and TRBJ1-1; D gene unclear. Trimming pared 7 bases from V and 1 base from J, leaving 25 bases between. Germline loops: CDR1 GTSNPN, CDR2 SVGIG (reference sequence). CDR3 size: 17 residues. Here the CDR3 reads CASNPIGQPERNTEAFF. CDR3 sequence (DNA): TGTGCCTCTAACCCCATTGGGCAGCCAGAGAGGAACACTGAAGCTTTCTTT.

The gene calls are TRBV6-5 and TRBJ1-2, with TRBD1 matching over 8 bases. V dropped 6 bases and J dropped 0; count of bases not matched to a gene: 6. The CDR3 is 15 amino acids. Per germline, CDR1 MNHEY and CDR2 SVGAGI. CDR3 sequence: CASRIGQGSNYGYTF. Here the CDR3 DNA reads TGTGCCAGCAGAATAGGACAGGGCTCTAACTATGGCTACACCTTC.

The rearrangement links TRBV12-3 or TRBV12-4 to TRBJ1-5; D possibly corresponds to TRBD1 (6 bases). V lost 7 bases to trimming and J lost 7 bases, with 14 bases between them. CDR3 length: 13 amino acids. The chain's CDR3 is CASTLGGSQPQHF. CDR3 bases: TGTGCCAGCACCCTAGGGGGATCACAGCCCCAGCATTTT.

The J gene is TRBJ1-2, the V gene TRBV4-3, with TRBD1 matching over 7 bases. The germline V gene encodes CDR1 LGHNA and CDR2 YSLEER. There are 16 residues in the CDR3. The V and J ends lost 4 bases and 8 bases, in that order; junction bases with no gene match: 16. CDR3 in amino acids: CASSLSLTGMGEGYTF. In nucleotides, the CDR3 is TGCGCCAGCAGCCTCTCCCTGACAGGGATGGGCGAAGGCTACACCTTC.

The rearrangement joins TRBV27 to TRBJ1-2; TRBD1 matches at 8 bases. Per the germline V gene, CDR1 is MNHEY and CDR2 is SMNVEV (reference sequence). Unmatched junction bases numbered 23, after V lost 2 bases and J lost 3 bases. The CDR3 sequence is 21 residues long. For the CDR3, the DNA is TGTGCCAGCAGTTTAGTTCCCCCGCAGGGGGCCAGAAAGGGAAAAGACTATGGCTACACCTTC. This translates into CASSLVPPQGARKGKDYGYTF.

This clone was counted only a few times. The rearrangement uses TRBV9 and TRBJ2-2; possible D gene TRBD1, 6 bases. Germline V gene data show CDR1 as SGDLS and CDR2 as YYNGEE. V was trimmed by 3 bases and J by 2 bases, leaving 11 bases between them. The CDR3 sequence is 15 residues long. The CDR3 spells CASSATGQNTGELFF. The DNA for the CDR3 is TGTGCCAGCAGCGCAACGGGACAAAACACCGGGGAGCTGTTTTTT.

The chain employs TRBV7-2 and TRBJ1-1, with D possibly matching TRBD1 (6 bases). Trimming cost V 2 bases and J 4 bases, with 11 bases left between them. The CDR3 runs 14 residues. The V gene's germline CDR1 is SGHTA and CDR2 FQGNSA. The CDR3, as DNA: TGTGCCAGCAGCTTACCCAGGGGAGCCACTGAAGCTTTCTTT. Its protein is CASSLPRGATEAFF.

This clone was counted once. The chain uses TRBV3-1 (or the pseudogene TRBV3-2) and TRBJ2-7; 8 positions agree with TRBD2. The J segment lost 2 bases and the V segment lost 7 bases, leaving 10 bases of the junction unmatched. Germline values: CDR1 LGHDT, CDR2 YNNKEL (reference sequence). CDR3 length equals 15 residues. CDR3 loop: CASTVPLAAPYEQYF. Here the CDR3 DNA reads TGTGCCAGCACCGTTCCACTAGCGGCTCCCTACGAGCAGTACTTC.

This clone has only one observation. The chain couples TRBV28 to TRBJ2-7, with 11 bases lining up with TRBD2. After removal of 7 bases from V and 7 bases from J, the junction contained 3 bases not matched to a gene. The CDR3 runs to 12 residues. The germline V gene has CDR1 MDHEN and CDR2 SYDVKM. The CDR3 loop reads CASTLAGVEQYF. The CDR3, as DNA: TGTGCCAGCACACTAGCGGGAGTTGAGCAGTACTTC.

The chain links TRBV7-2 to TRBJ2-1, with a tentative D call TRBD2 (6 bases). Trimming cost V 4 bases and J 5 bases, with 21 bases left between them. The V gene's germline CDR1 is SGHTA and CDR2 FQGNSA. There are 17 residues in the CDR3. The CDR3 DNA sequence: TGTGCCAGCAGCTCTAACCAACTTAGCGGCCCTAACAATGAGCAGTTCTTC. Translated, it gives CASSSNQLSGPNNEQFF.

This clone was seen a handful of times. J is TRBJ2-7 and V is TRBV6-2 or TRBV6-3; D possibly corresponds to TRBD1 (7 bases). The germline V gene has CDR1 MNHEY and CDR2 SVGEGT. This CDR3 region has 15 residues. V was clipped by 2 bases and J by 7 bases, with 18 bases between them. In DNA, the CDR3 is TGTGCCAGCAGTTACCCATCAGGGGGGATTGGTGAGCAGTACTTC. It specifies CASSYPSGGIGEQYF.

This clone was observed a single time. The rearrangement joins TRBV5-1 to TRBJ1-5, with TRBD1 matching 9 bases. The CDR3 runs 16 residues. In germline, CDR1 is SGHRS, CDR2 YFSETQ. V dropped 0 bases and J dropped 5; count of bases not matched to a gene: 6. CDR3 nucleotides: TGCGCCAGCAGCTTGGGGGGGACAGGGTCGTATCAGCCCCAGCATTTT. This translates into CASSLGGTGSYQPQHF.

The genes are TRBV7-8 and TRBJ2-7; perhaps TRBD2 as D (6 bases). From germline, CDR1 is SGHVS and CDR2 FQNEAQ. The CDR3 runs to 16 residues. V lost 5 bases and J 2 bases, leaving 19 bases between the germline ends. The DNA of the CDR3 is TGTGCCAGCAGCCTGACTCCACGAACGGGGGCCTACGAGCAGTACTTC. Amino acids: CASSLTPRTGAYEQYF. The full variable domain, rest sourced from reference TRBV7-8 and TRBJ2-7, is GAGVSQSPRYKVAKRGQDVALRCDPISGHVSLFWYQQALGQGPEFLTYFQNEAQLDKSGLPSDRFFAERPEGSVSTLKIQRTQQEDSAVYLCASSLTPRTGAYEQYFGPGTRLTVT.